Below, 15 T cell receptor beta chains from the same sample are listed, as sequenced in a study of CD8+CD57+ T cells in acquired aplastic anemia. Profiling of TCR beta VDJ combinations and CDR3 sequences used genomic DNA as template. TCRdb reprocessed the reads with MiXCR, giving one entry per CDR3 protein. Among roughly 58,000 distinct CDR3 sequences listed, around 50% were seen once. Sequencing was performed on sorted CD4+, CD8+, or CD8+CD57+ T cells (not recorded which) from PBMCs. These receptors were taken from a human donor in good health, serving as a control.

On this clonotype: This may arise from a read error, as a much more abundant clone is one base away. This rearrangement joins TRBV5-8 to TRBJ1-4; D is ambiguous. The germline V gene has CDR1 SGHTS and CDR2 YDEGEE. The CDR3 consists of 15 residues. Trimming took 0 bases from V and 3 from J, leaving 9 bases between them. In nucleotides, the CDR3 is TGTGCCAGCAGCTTGGGAGGCCTAGCTAATGAAAAACTGTTTTTT. It codes for CASSLGGLANEKLFF.

There are many counts of this clonotype. This sequence joins TRBV19 and TRBJ2-5; D gene ambiguous. V was cut by 3 bases and J by 2 bases, with 13 bases left in between. The CDR3 length is 15 residues. Germline V gene data show CDR1 as LNHDA and CDR2 as SQIVND (reference sequence). The CDR3: CASSIYGRKQETQYF. DNA of the CDR3: TGTGCCAGTAGTATCTATGGCAGGAAGCAAGAGACCCAGTACTTC.

The chain employs TRBV9 and TRBJ1-2; TRBD1 might be the D (5 bases). The V end lost 5 bases, the J end lost 2 bases, and 7 bases lay between the germline ends. This CDR3 comprises 12 residues. Germline V CDR1 and CDR2: SGDLS, YYNGEE. This CDR3 is CASRRQNYGYTF. The CDR3 DNA reads as TGTGCCAGCAGGAGACAGAACTATGGCTACACCTTC.

The CDR3 loop reads CASSHRDRAYEQYF. DNA of the CDR3: TGTGCCAGCAGCCACCGGGACAGGGCCTACGAGCAGTACTTC. The chain links TRBV7-9 to TRBJ2-7, with 9 bases matching TRBD1. Per germline, CDR1 SEHNR and CDR2 FQNEAQ (reference sequence). This CDR3 is built from 14 residues. The J segment lost 2 bases and the V segment lost 5 bases, leaving 4 bases of the junction unmatched.

This clonotype appeared many times. This rearrangement joins TRBV3-1 to TRBJ2-2; D uncertain. V shed 1 base and J shed 5 bases, with 5 bases lying between them. Per the germline V gene, CDR1 is LGHDT and CDR2 is YNNKEL (reference sequence). The CDR3 spans 13 residues. The CDR3 loop reads CASSQARTGELFF. DNA for the CDR3: TGTGCCAGCAGCCAAGCTAGAACCGGGGAGCTGTTTTTT.

The chain uses TRBV20-1 and TRBJ1-6, with D perhaps TRBD1 (5 bases). The CDR3 spans 13 residues. V was trimmed by 2 bases and J by 8 bases, leaving 10 bases between them. The germline gives CDR1 DFQATT, CDR2 SNEGSKA (reference sequence). DNA of the CDR3: TGCAGTGCTAGAATACGGGACGATTCACCCCTCCACTTT. Amino acids: CSARIRDDSPLHF.

The chain joins TRBV2 to TRBJ1-5; the match to TRBD2 covers 8 bases. Matching the DNA end better, TRBJ2-3 makes the J call doubtful. The CDR3 loop spans 14 amino acids. The V gene's germline CDR1 is SNHLY and CDR2 FYNNEI. The CDR3: CASSPGRGNQPQYF. CDR3 coding DNA: TGTGCCAGCAGCCCCGGGAGGGGCAATCAGCCCCAGTATTTT.

The rearrangement uses TRBV7-2 and TRBJ2-1; D could derive from TRBD1 or TRBD2 (6 bases each). The CDR3 runs 15 residues. Trimming took 0 bases from V and 7 from J, leaving 13 bases between them. Germline CDR1 and CDR2: SGHTA and FQGNSA. CDR3 nucleotide sequence: TGTGCCAGCAGCTTAGCGTGGGGGGCCCTTAATGAGCAGTTCTTC. Its translation is CASSLAWGALNEQFF.

By frequency in the sample, this clonotype is medium-sized. The J gene is TRBJ2-7, the V gene TRBV10-2, with 12 positions matching TRBD1. V shed 4 bases, J shed 4 bases, and the junction held 8 bases outside the gene matches. This CDR3 has 16 amino acids. Looked up from germline, CDR1 is WSHSY and CDR2 is SAAADI. CDR3: CASSGGPGQGAYEQYF. In nucleotides, the CDR3 is TGCGCCAGCAGTGGGGGACCGGGACAGGGGGCTTACGAGCAGTACTTC.

The table lists this clonotype with many counts. One junction end disagrees with the germline gene, perhaps due to a read error. The chain couples TRBV5-1 to TRBJ2-1; tentative D call: TRBD2 (6 bases). This CDR3 is 15 amino acids long. CDR1 is SGHRS, CDR2 YFSETQ, per germline. CDR3 sequence: CASSLIAVSYDEQFF. CDR3 DNA: TGCGCCAGCAGCTTAATAGCGGTCTCCTACGATGAGCAGTTCTTC.

This clonotype was recorded once. The genes are TRBV10-3 and TRBJ2-1; no definite D call. This CDR3 is built from 15 residues. Trimming shortened V by 2 bases and J by 8 bases, and 16 bases separated the two germline ends. Germline V CDR1 and CDR2: ENHRY, SYGVKD. The CDR3 region is CAISEAPRDGDEQFF. CDR3 bases: TGTGCCATCAGTGAGGCACCTCGTGACGGCGATGAGCAGTTCTTC.

J is TRBJ1-4 and V is TRBV12-5; 7 bases match TRBD1. The CDR3 extends over 13 amino acids. The germline CDR1 and CDR2 sequences are LGHNT and FRNRAP. Germline trimming cut 2 bases from V and 11 bases from J; bases unmatched to any gene: 5. CDR3 sequence (DNA): TGTGCTAGTGGTTTGTGGACAGGAGAGAAACTGTTTTTT. This codes for CASGLWTGEKLFF.

This clonotype was detected ten times or more. The rearrangement uses TRBV18 and TRBJ2-6; D gene uncertain. The CDR3 is made up of 14 amino acids. Trimming took off 5 bases at V and 1 base at J, with 6 bases between the two ends. Germline V gene data show CDR1 as KGHSH and CDR2 as LQKENI. As DNA, the CDR3 is TGTGCCAGCTCAAAGGGTTCTGGGGCCAACGTCCTGACTTTC. Translation gives CASSKGSGANVLTF. Full variable domain (outside the CDR3, taken from reference TRBV18 and TRBJ2-6): NAGVMQNPRHLVRRRGQEARLRCSPMKGHSHVYWYRQLPEEGLKFMVYLQKENIIDESGMPKERFSAEFPKEGPSILRIQQVVRGDSAAYFCASSKGSGANVLTFGAGSRLTVL.

The rearrangement links TRBV2 to TRBJ1-5, with a tentative D call TRBD1 (5 bases). The length of the CDR3 is 15 residues. Germline V gene data show CDR1 as SNHLY and CDR2 as FYNNEI. Trimming took off 4 bases at V and 10 bases at J, with 20 bases between the two ends. The CDR3 protein is CASSVGSMRGTPQHF. The DNA for the CDR3 is TGTGCCAGCAGTGTGGGTTCTATGCGAGGGACCCCCCAGCATTTT.

V usage is TRBV15 and J usage is TRBJ2-7; 9 positions match TRBD1. V dropped 2 bases and J dropped 3; count of bases not matched to a gene: 8. The germline CDR1 and CDR2 sequences are LNHNV and YYDKDF (reference sequence). The CDR3 has 16 amino acids. As DNA, the CDR3 is TGTGCCACCAGCAGACCCTCCGGGACAGGGTACTACGAGCAGTACTTC. Protein sequence: CATSRPSGTGYYEQYF.